The T cell receptor (beta chain) described here comes from a study of neoadjuvant anti-PD-1 for oral cavity cancer. Across the whole study: Nivolumab at 3 mg/kg was mostly given biweekly, three to four doses, pre-surgery. The study, taken as a whole, reports: Higher pretreatment blood Treg/Th17 ratios correlated with higher pretreatment blood and lower post-treatment tumor TCRbeta clonality.

With respect to this clone: No antigen is known for it.

Six replicates per PBMC sample, mostly from around 460 ng of genomic DNA. Libraries were prepared by immunoSEQ multiplex PCR; TCRdb keeps only in-frame clonotypes and omits some of them. This sample carries some 8,000 clones, 70% of them seen once, and the ten largest clones take 2.5% to 3%. This CDR3 has 16 amino acids. Germline loops: CDR1 MGHRA, CDR2 YSYEKL. V was cut by 4 bases and J by 2 bases, with 15 bases left in between. Described time point: after neoadjuvant nivolumab, at surgical resection. Specimen: PBMCs, collected after nivolumab (anti-PD-1) treatment. The rearrangement uses TRBV4-1 and TRBJ1-5, with a possible D match to TRBD1 (5 bases). The TCR comes from a person aged 40 to 85 with oral cavity squamous cell carcinoma. The CDR3 here is CASSRAVGGGNQPQHF. CDR3 bases: TGCGCCAGCAGCCGGGCCGTGGGGGGTGGCAATCAGCCCCAGCATTTT.